Listed below are T cell receptor beta chains from one sample, sequenced in a study of shared clonotypes between healthy human individuals. Repertoires were generated with immunoSEQ multiplex PCR, while TCRdb's copy carries only in-frame clones and drops some. This table holds around 2.5 million clones, over 85% found once. The sequencing input was naive CD4+ T cells from PBMCs. The receptors originated from a man younger than 30 in good health. Some clones in this sample may be carry-over from other donors' samples. Both conserved end residues are part of each CDR3. Each record gives: D gene, clone size, J gene, CDR3 length, V gene, CDR3 DNA, CDR3 protein. A D gene is named only where the DNA matches it firmly. Rows may omit the clone size; those that give it use once, few, many or a size class.

D: TRBD2
size: .
J: TRBJ2-7
length: 14
V: TRBV2
DNA: TGTGCCAGCAGTTCTTCTAGCGGGAGGCAAGAGCAGTACTTC
CDR3: CASSSSSGRQEQYF

D: TRBD1
size: few
J: TRBJ1-5
length: 13
V: TRBV28
DNA: TGTGCCAGCAGCCGGGACAGGGATCAGCCCCAGCATTTT
CDR3: CASSRDRDQPQHF

D: TRBD2
size: .
J: TRBJ2-1
length: 16
V: TRBV27
DNA: TGTGCCAGCAGCCCTGCCCATAGCGGGAGATCCGATGAGCAGTTCTTC
CDR3: CASSPAHSGRSDEQFF

D: TRBD2
size: .
J: TRBJ2-7
length: 15
V: TRBV30
DNA: TGTGCCTGGGCTTCACTAGCGGCTGGCTCCTACGAGCAGTACTTC
CDR3: CAWASLAAGSYEQYF

D: .
size: .
J: TRBJ2-1
length: 15
V: TRBV11-3
DNA: TGTGCCAGCAGCTTAACCAAGGTGGGTTTTAATGAGCAGTTCTTC
CDR3: CASSLTKVGFNEQFF

D: .
size: .
J: TRBJ1-2
length: 13
V: TRBV28
DNA: TGTGCCAGCAGTTCCGAGGACAGAAATGGCTACACCTTC
CDR3: CASSSEDRNGYTF

D: .
size: .
J: TRBJ1-6
length: 14
V: TRBV4-1
DNA: TGCGCCAGCAGCCAAGGGTCCAGGTTATCACCCCTCCACTTT
CDR3: CASSQGSRLSPLHF

D: .
size: .
J: TRBJ2-3
length: 18
V: TRBV21-1
DNA: TGTGCCAGCAGCAAACAAGAGCGCCGAGCGGACACTGGGGATACGCAGTATTTT
CDR3: CASSKQERRADTGDTQYF

D: .
size: .
J: TRBJ1-2
length: 13
V: TRBV6-5
DNA: TGTGCCAGCAGTGAGGGACGGTTCTATGGCTACACCTTC
CDR3: CASSEGRFYGYTF

D: .
size: .
J: TRBJ1-5
length: 13
V: TRBV2
DNA: TGTGCGTCAGCGGTGGGGGGAGATCAGCCCCAGCATTTT
CDR3: CASAVGGDQPQHF

D: TRBD2
size: .
J: TRBJ2-5
length: 13
V: TRBV29-1
DNA: TGCAGCGTCAATAGCGGGTCGCAAGAGACCCAGTACTTC
CDR3: CSVNSGSQETQYF

D: .
size: .
J: TRBJ2-3
length: 14
V: TRBV7-3
DNA: TGTGCCAGCAGCCCCGCCTGGGAGGCAGATACGCAGTATTTT
CDR3: CASSPAWEADTQYF

D: TRBD2
size: .
J: TRBJ2-1
length: 17
V: TRBV7-3
DNA: TGTGCCAGCAGCTTAGCGGGGACTAGCGGGAGGTGGAATGAGCAGTTCTTC
CDR3: CASSLAGTSGRWNEQFF

D: .
size: .
J: TRBJ2-4
length: 13
V: TRBV2
DNA: TGTGCCAGCAGCGTTGTCACGTCGAACATTCAGTACTTC
CDR3: CASSVVTSNIQYF

D: .
size: .
J: TRBJ1-1
length: 14
V: TRBV7-9
DNA: TGTGCCAGCAGCCAGAGGGGCGGAGGCACTGAAGCTTTCTTT
CDR3: CASSQRGGGTEAFF

D: .
size: .
J: TRBJ2-7
length: 11
V: TRBV30
DNA: TGTGCCTGGAGTGAAAGCTACGAGCAGTACTTC
CDR3: CAWSESYEQYF

D: .
size: .
J: TRBJ1-1
length: 15
V: TRBV28
DNA: TGTGCCAGCATCCTTTCGATCCTAAAGAACACTGAAGCTTTCTTT
CDR3: CASILSILKNTEAFF

D: TRBD2
size: .
J: TRBJ2-5
length: 15
V: TRBV29-1
DNA: TGCAGCGGCCGTCTAGCGGAGTGGGGTCAAGAGACCCAGTACTTC
CDR3: CSGRLAEWGQETQYF

D: TRBD1
size: .
J: TRBJ2-5
length: 14
V: TRBV5-1
DNA: TGCGCCAGCAGCCAGGGGACAGGGTGGGAGACCCAGTACTTC
CDR3: CASSQGTGWETQYF

D: TRBD2
size: .
J: TRBJ2-1
length: 17
V: TRBV2
DNA: TGTGCCAGCAGTGGGCCTATACTAGCGGGAGAATCGAATGAGCAGTTCTTC
CDR3: CASSGPILAGESNEQFF

D: .
size: .
J: TRBJ1-1
length: 13
V: TRBV6-6
DNA: TGTGCCAGCAGAAGGACAGCGAACACTGAAGCTTTCTTT
CDR3: CASRRTANTEAFF

D: TRBD1
size: .
J: TRBJ2-7
length: 18
V: TRBV7-8
DNA: TGTGCCAGCAGCTTAGTTTCGGGACAGGGGGCGGGACACTACGAGCAGTACTTC
CDR3: CASSLVSGQGAGHYEQYF

D: TRBD1
size: .
J: TRBJ1-2
length: 12
V: TRBV7-9
DNA: TGTGCCAACGACCAGGGGGCCTATGGCTACACCTTC
CDR3: CANDQGAYGYTF

D: .
size: .
J: TRBJ2-2
length: 16
V: TRBV7-9
DNA: TGTGCCAGCCCCCGGGGAGAGGGGGGCTACACCGGGGAGCTGTTTTTT
CDR3: CASPRGEGGYTGELFF

D: TRBD1
size: .
J: TRBJ1-2
length: 13
V: TRBV19
DNA: TGTGCCAGTAGATCCGGACAGGGTACTGGCTACACCTTC
CDR3: CASRSGQGTGYTF

D: .
size: .
J: TRBJ2-7
length: 13
V: TRBV9
DNA: TGTGCCAGCAGCGCCGGGAACTCCTACGAGCAGTACTTC
CDR3: CASSAGNSYEQYF

D: TRBD1
size: .
J: TRBJ1-2
length: 14
V: TRBV6-5
DNA: TGTGCCAGCCGAAGGGACAGGGAGTTCTATGGCTACACCTTC
CDR3: CASRRDREFYGYTF

D: .
size: .
J: TRBJ2-7
length: 13
V: TRBV19
DNA: TGTGCCAGTGGGGGACTGAATACCTACGAGCAGTACTTC
CDR3: CASGGLNTYEQYF

D: .
size: .
J: TRBJ2-5
length: 14
V: TRBV5-1
DNA: TGCGCCAGCAGCTTGGGGCCGGCCCAAGAGACCCAGTACTTC
CDR3: CASSLGPAQETQYF

D: TRBD1
size: .
J: TRBJ2-7
length: 16
V: TRBV14
DNA: TGTGCCAGCAGCCATCCCGGGACAGGTGTGTCCTACGAGCAGTACTTC
CDR3: CASSHPGTGVSYEQYF

D: TRBD2
size: .
J: TRBJ2-1
length: 15
V: TRBV5-4
DNA: TGTGCCAGCAGCTTCGGGACTAGCAGTTACAATGAGCAGTTCTTC
CDR3: CASSFGTSSYNEQFF

D: .
size: .
J: TRBJ2-5
length: 13
V: TRBV2
DNA: TGTGCCAGCGAGCAAAACCCCCAAGAGACCCAGTACTTC
CDR3: CASEQNPQETQYF

D: TRBD1
size: .
J: TRBJ2-7
length: 14
V: TRBV5-1
DNA: TGCGCCAGCCTGAGGGACAGCTCCTCCTACGAGCAGTACTTC
CDR3: CASLRDSSSYEQYF

D: .
size: .
J: TRBJ2-7
length: 15
V: TRBV5-1
DNA: TGCGCCAGCAGCTTGACGGGGCAATTCTCCTACGAGCAGTACTTC
CDR3: CASSLTGQFSYEQYF

D: TRBD1
size: .
J: TRBJ1-4
length: 15
V: TRBV7-2
DNA: TGTGCCAGCAGCTTAGACAGGGGACAGAATGAAAAACTGTTTTTT
CDR3: CASSLDRGQNEKLFF

D: TRBD2
size: .
J: TRBJ2-3
length: 19
V: TRBV5-6
DNA: TGTGCCAGCAGCCCGGGACTAGCGGGAGCGCTTGCTCACGCAGATACGCAGTATTTT
CDR3: CASSPGLAGALAHADTQYF

D: .
size: .
J: TRBJ2-5
length: 19
V: TRBV27
DNA: TGTGCCAGCAGGTCTGTGGGTAGTGGGTGGAGGGGGACCCAAGAGACCCAGTACTTC
CDR3: CASRSVGSGWRGTQETQYF

D: .
size: once
J: TRBJ2-3
length: 15
V: TRBV2
DNA: TGTGCCAGCAGGGCAAATTCGGGCGGGGACGGGACGCAGTATTTT
CDR3: CASRANSGGDGTQYF

D: .
size: once
J: TRBJ1-3
length: 15
V: TRBV6-5
DNA: TGTGCCAGCAGTTACTCGAAGGACAGTGGAAACACCATATATTTT
CDR3: CASSYSKDSGNTIYF

D: TRBD2
size: .
J: TRBJ2-1
length: 14
V: TRBV2
DNA: TGTGCCAGCAGTGAATGGCGGGAGTTCAATGAGCAGTTCTTC
CDR3: CASSEWREFNEQFF

D: .
size: .
J: TRBJ1-1
length: 16
V: TRBV13
DNA: TGTGCCAGCAGCTCCGGGACCGTAGACTTGAACACTGAAGCTTTCTTT
CDR3: CASSSGTVDLNTEAFF

D: .
size: .
J: TRBJ2-3
length: 16
V: TRBV27
DNA: TGTGCCAGCAGCTTTCTAGGGGATCGAAGGACAGATACGCAGTATTTT
CDR3: CASSFLGDRRTDTQYF

D: .
size: once
J: TRBJ2-2
length: 13
V: TRBV11-3
DNA: TGTGCCAGCAGCTTACGGAACACCGGGGAGCTGTTTTTT
CDR3: CASSLRNTGELFF

D: TRBD1
size: once
J: TRBJ1-5
length: 18
V: TRBV19
DNA: TGTGCCAGCCGGACTGGGCGGGGGGGACAGTATAGCAATCAGCCCCAGCATTTT
CDR3: CASRTGRGGQYSNQPQHF

D: .
size: .
J: TRBJ1-1
length: 18
V: TRBV28
DNA: TGTGCCAGCAGTTTAAAGCTAAATAGTTCGGACAGTCCTATAGAAGCTTTCTTT
CDR3: CASSLKLNSSDSPIEAFF

D: .
size: .
J: TRBJ1-1
length: 15
V: TRBV6-1
DNA: TGTGCCAGCAGTGAAGGAGGCAGTTGGAACACTGAAGCTTTCTTT
CDR3: CASSEGGSWNTEAFF

D: TRBD2
size: .
J: TRBJ2-7
length: 14
V: TRBV4-1
DNA: TGCGCCAGCGGGCGGGCGGGAGGTCTGGGAGAGCAGTACTTC
CDR3: CASGRAGGLGEQYF